A single sample gave rise to the 23 T cell receptor beta chains below, sequenced in a study of human T cells and chemical hapten exposure listed by TCRdb under 2021. The library was built by means of RACE. Sequencing used a NextSeq 500. The public reads were quality trimmed at Q25 with fastp and then assembled into clones with MiXCR by TCRdb, keeping productive beta chains. Each CDR3 protein gets just one entry, which takes the most common genes and DNA from the rows behind it. The sample includes around 300,000 distinct CDR3 sequences, with about 5% observed a single time. The ten largest make up about 8.2% of the sample. The time point label of this sample denotes: pre-sensitization, week 0. The treatment or condition label on this specimen signifies: therapeutic diphenylcyclopropenone sensitization with weekly scalp DPC. Sequenced material: whole blood, taken in connection with sensitization to the hapten diphenylcyclopropenone (DPC). The source of these receptors is a woman aged 18 to 35 with alopecia areata. Some clones in this sample may be carry-over from other donors' samples.

In this sample, this clonotype turned up a few times. The chain employs TRBV28 and TRBJ2-7; 7 bases are a match to TRBD1. Germline CDR1 is MDHEN and CDR2 is SYDVKM. The CDR3 covers 13 residues. The V and J ends lost 5 bases and 5 bases, in that order; junction bases with no gene match: 6. CDR3 residues: CASSPTGNHEQYF. CDR3 nucleotide sequence: TGTGCCAGCAGTCCGACAGGGAACCACGAGCAGTACTTC.

This clonotype was counted ten times or more. The chain links TRBV5-1 to TRBJ1-1; D is unclear. CDR1 SGHRS and CDR2 YFSETQ come from the germline V gene. This CDR3 is built from 16 residues. V was clipped by 0 bases and J by 0 bases, with 12 bases between them. CDR3 region: CASSLAVGLMNTEAFF. DNA for the CDR3: TGCGCCAGCAGCTTGGCGGTGGGCCTGATGAACACTGAAGCTTTCTTT.

This clonotype came up once. This rearrangement joins TRBV29-1 to TRBJ2-1; TRBD2 is a possible D gene (6 bases). V was trimmed by 2 bases and J by 5 bases, leaving 10 bases between them. This CDR3 is built from 13 residues. Germline values: CDR1 SQVTM, CDR2 ANQGSEA. CDR3 coding DNA: TGCAGCGTTGAAAGTAGCGGACACAATGAGCAGTTCTTC. This sequence encodes CSVESSGHNEQFF.

This clonotype occurred many times. The chain couples TRBV29-1 to TRBJ2-1; D not resolved. This CDR3 is 11 amino acids long. The ends were cut back, 6 bases at V and 1 base at J, with 4 bases in the middle. CDR1 and CDR2 from the germline V gene are SQVTM and ANQGSEA. CDR3 loop: CSVPSYNEQFF. The CDR3 coding sequence is TGCAGCGTCCCTTCCTACAATGAGCAGTTCTTC.

This clonotype was seen a handful of times. The chain employs TRBV5-1 and TRBJ2-3; 9 bases line up with TRBD2. In germline, CDR1 is SGHRS, CDR2 YFSETQ. V was clipped by 1 base and J by 9 bases; unmatched bases: 3. The CDR3 extends over 13 amino acids. For the CDR3, the DNA is TGCGCCAGCAGCTTGCCGGGACTAGCAACGCAGTATTTT. Protein product: CASSLPGLATQYF.

This clonotype was recorded a few times. V gene TRBV25-1 combines with J gene TRBJ2-1; D gene ambiguous. This CDR3 spans 12 amino acids. Germline assignment: CDR1 MGHDK and CDR2 SYGVNS. V shed 6 bases and J shed 8 bases, with 11 bases lying between them. The CDR3 region is CASRPRVDEQFF. CDR3 coding DNA: TGTGCCAGCAGACCCCGTGTGGATGAGCAGTTCTTC.

The V and J genes are TRBV11-2 and TRBJ1-6; unclear D gene. Germline V gene lookup returns CDR1 SGHAT and CDR2 FQNNGV. The CDR3 has 14 amino acids. Trimming stripped 1 base from V and 10 bases from J, with 11 bases between. CDR3 residues: CASSLGSLRSPLHF. For the CDR3, the DNA is TGTGCCAGCAGCTTAGGGTCCTTGCGGTCACCCCTCCACTTT. Supplemented by reference TRBV11-2 and TRBJ1-6, the full variable domain reads EAGVAQSPRYKIIEKRQSVAFWCNPISGHATLYWYQQILGQGPKLLIQFQNNGVVDDSQLPKDRFSAERLKGVDSTLKIQPAKLEDSAVYLCASSLGSLRSPLHFGNGTRLTVT.

The rearrangement uses TRBV19 and TRBJ1-1, with 7 nucleotides matching TRBD1. The V gene end was trimmed by 6 bases and the J gene end by 0 bases; junction bases not matched to a gene: 7. Germline CDR1 is LNHDA and CDR2 is SQIVND (reference sequence). This CDR3 has 15 residues. The DNA for the CDR3 is TGTGCCAGTAGGCTACAGGGGTGGTTGAACACTGAAGCTTTCTTT. This codes for CASRLQGWLNTEAFF.

This chain joins TRBV29-1 and TRBJ1-2, with 10 bases that match TRBD1. CDR1 is SQVTM, CDR2 ANQGSEA, per germline. The CDR3 loop spans 13 amino acids. The V gene end was trimmed by 6 bases and the J gene end by 6 bases; junction bases not matched to a gene: 7. The CDR3 loop is CSVVPGQGHGYTF. In DNA form, the CDR3 reads TGCAGCGTCGTGCCGGGACAGGGGCATGGCTACACCTTC. Full variable domain (outside the CDR3, taken from reference TRBV29-1 and TRBJ1-2): SAVISQKPSRDICQRGTSLTIQCQVDSQVTMMFWYRQQPGQSLTLIATANQGSEATYESGFVIDKFPISRPNLTFSTLTVSNMSPEDSSIYLCSVVPGQGHGYTFGSGTRLTVV.

This clonotype was detected many times. The genes are TRBV3-1 and TRBJ2-7; D might be TRBD2 (5 bases). The CDR3 runs to 14 residues. V was pared by 4 bases and J by 0 bases, with 10 bases between. CDR1 LGHDT and CDR2 YNNKEL come from the germline V gene (reference sequence). In DNA, the CDR3 is TGTGCCAGCAGCCCCGACGGGGTCTCCTACGAGCAGTACTTC. It specifies CASSPDGVSYEQYF.

This clonotype has a handful of counts. The V call is TRBV7-3, the J call TRBJ2-2, with D perhaps matching TRBD1 (6 bases). Trimming shortened V by 0 bases and J by 3 bases, and 8 bases separated the two germline ends. Germline CDR1 is SGHTA and CDR2 is FQGTGA. The CDR3 is made up of 15 amino acids. This CDR3 reads CASSLTGTYTGELFF. The CDR3 DNA is TGTGCCAGCAGCTTAACCGGGACATACACCGGGGAGCTGTTTTTT.

This clonotype occurred many times. V gene TRBV5-1 combines with J gene TRBJ1-1, with a possible D match to TRBD1 (5 bases). Trimming removed 0 bases at V and 4 bases at J, with 19 bases between. This CDR3 contains 17 residues. Germline assignment: CDR1 SGHRS and CDR2 YFSETQ. The CDR3 sequence is CASSLGRGVGYGTEAFF. DNA for the CDR3: TGCGCCAGCAGCTTGGGGCGGGGGGTAGGTTACGGCACTGAAGCTTTCTTT.

A few counts support this clonotype. The genes are TRBV29-1 and TRBJ2-1, with D maybe TRBD2 (6 bases). V was cut by 6 bases and J by 13 bases, with 16 bases left in between. The V gene's germline CDR1 is SQVTM and CDR2 ANQGSEA. CDR3 length equals 11 residues. CDR3 in DNA: TGCAGCGTGGGGTGGGCTAGCGTCCAGTTCTTC. Protein sequence: CSVGWASVQFF.

The chain has TRBV19 and TRBJ1-1, with D uncertain. Germline CDR1 is LNHDA and CDR2 is SQIVND (reference sequence). Trimming stripped 6 bases from V and 2 bases from J, with 10 bases between. The CDR3 runs 13 residues. CDR3 nucleotide sequence: TGTGCCAGTAGCCTCTACACCAACACTGAAGCTTTCTTT. Protein product: CASSLYTNTEAFF.

V and J are TRBV6-1 and TRBJ2-3; D gene unclear. There are 15 residues in the CDR3. The ends were cut back, 2 bases at V and 4 bases at J, with 13 bases in the middle. Per germline, CDR1 MNHNS and CDR2 SASEGT. CDR3 residues: CASSEQFLGPDTQYF. The CDR3 bases are TGTGCCAGCAGTGAACAGTTTTTAGGTCCAGATACGCAGTATTTT.

CDR3 sequence reads: CSARAGEIYNEQFF. For the CDR3, the DNA is TGCAGTGCTAGAGCGGGGGAGATCTACAATGAGCAGTTCTTC. V is TRBV20-1 and J is TRBJ2-1, with D maybe TRBD2 (6 bases). CDR1 is DFQATT, CDR2 SNEGSKA, per germline (reference sequence). CDR3 length: 14 amino acids. Trimming shortened V by 1 base and J by 3 bases, and 10 bases separated the two germline ends.

This clonotype showed up just a few times. The rearrangement joins TRBV24-1 to TRBJ2-2; no firm D call. The germline V gene has CDR1 KGHDR and CDR2 SFDVKD. CDR3 length: 12 residues. The V gene lost 5 bases and the J gene lost 8 bases, with 8 bases spanning the gap. For the CDR3, the DNA is TGTGCCACCAGTGGAGTACAGGGGGAGCTGTTTTTT. Protein sequence: CATSGVQGELFF.

The rearrangement joins TRBV20-1 to TRBJ2-3; a weak D match, TRBD1 (5 bases). V lost 3 bases to trimming and J lost 9 bases, with 13 bases between them. Germline V lookup: CDR1 DFQATT, CDR2 SNEGSKA (reference sequence). The length of the CDR3 is 12 residues. CDR3 amino acids: CSASKGIRTQYF. The CDR3 DNA reads as TGCAGTGCTAGTAAGGGGATCCGGACGCAGTATTTT.

This chain links TRBV6-2 or TRBV6-3 with TRBJ1-6; a weak D match, TRBD1 (5 bases). Deletions cut 5 bases from V and 6 bases from J, with 14 bases between. The CDR3 sequence is 15 residues long. Germline CDR1 is MNHEY and CDR2 is SVGEGT. The chain's CDR3 is CASSTRDSGNSPLHF. The DNA for the CDR3 is TGTGCCAGCAGTACCAGGGACTCGGGTAATTCACCCCTCCACTTT.

The rearrangement joins TRBV6-5 to TRBJ1-4; 9 bases map to TRBD1. The V segment lost 7 bases and the J segment 7 bases; nucleotides outside the gene matches: 7. The length of the CDR3 is 14 residues. Looked up from germline, CDR1 is MNHEY and CDR2 is SVGAGI. The CDR3 region has the DNA TGTGCCAGCAAGACAGGGGGGGGGAGTGAAAAACTGTTTTTT. This codes for CASKTGGGSEKLFF.

This clonotype showed up many times. V gene TRBV29-1 combines with J gene TRBJ2-3, with a weak D call TRBD1 (5 bases). The CDR3 runs to 14 residues. Germline values: CDR1 SQVTM, CDR2 ANQGSEA. The V and J ends lost 6 bases and 4 bases respectively, with 17 bases between them. As DNA, the CDR3 is TGCAGCGTCCGCGCTTGGGGCCGGGCAGATACGCAGTATTTT. This sequence encodes CSVRAWGRADTQYF.

There are many counts of this clonotype. The rearrangement links TRBV7-2 to TRBJ1-3, with D possibly matching TRBD1 (5 bases). Looked up from germline, CDR1 is SGHTA and CDR2 is FQGNSA. The CDR3 consists of 15 residues. Trimming took off 1 base at V and 0 bases at J, with 7 bases between the two ends. CDR3 sequence reads: CASSLEGDSGNTIYF. CDR3 in DNA: TGTGCCAGCAGCTTAGAAGGGGACTCTGGAAACACCATATATTTT.

This clonotype occurred a few times. The gene calls are TRBV13 and TRBJ1-6; 11 bases align to TRBD1. Looked up from germline, CDR1 is PRHDT and CDR2 is FYEKMQ (reference sequence). V was clipped by 5 bases and J by 10 bases; unmatched bases: 13. This CDR3 is 17 amino acids long. The CDR3 reads CASSATRDRGMDSPLHF. The CDR3 bases are TGTGCCAGCAGCGCCACACGGGACAGGGGGATGGACTCACCCCTCCACTTT.